A selection of T cell receptor beta chains follows, all from one sample in a study of T cells in Graves' hyperthyroidism and ophthalmopathy. TCRdb used MiXCR to reprocess the multiplex PCR reads, holding one entry per CDR3 protein. The repertoire includes about 540,000 distinct CDR3 sequences, around 46% of them detected once, and about 7.9% sits in the top ten. Sequencing input: peripheral blood or thyroid tissue (not recorded which). These receptors were taken from a woman between 18 and 29 years old with Graves' hyperthyroidism. Each CDR3 is given with its conserved first and last residue. A D gene is named only where the DNA matches it firmly. Some rows mark clone size as missing; the rest say once, few, many or name a class of expanded clone.

cdr3_nt,cdr3_aa,clone_size,j_call,d_call,v_call
TGTGCCACCAGTGCGCCCGGGCTAGCGGCCGCCTACGAGCAGTACTTC,CATSAPGLAAAYEQYF,.,TRBJ2-7,TRBD2,TRBV24-1
TGTGCCAGCAGCTTGTCTGGCCAGAACAATCAGCCCCAGCATTTT,CASSLSGQNNQPQHF,once,TRBJ1-5,.,TRBV24-1
TGTGCCAGCAGCCCCCCGGGACTAGCGGGCCATGGAGAGCAGTACTTC,CASSPPGLAGHGEQYF,few,TRBJ2-7,TRBD2,TRBV7-6
TGTGCCAGCAGCTTAGGCATCACCCACGAGCAGTACTTC,CASSLGITHEQYF,.,TRBJ2-7,.,TRBV11-3
TGTGCCAGCAGGGGAGAGACAGGGGCCTACGAGCAGTACTTC,CASRGETGAYEQYF,.,TRBJ2-7,TRBD1,TRBV2
TGTGCCATCAGAGCCGGACAGGGTGCTAATTCACCCCTCCACTTT,CAIRAGQGANSPLHF,.,TRBJ1-6,TRBD1,TRBV2
TGTGCCAGCATTCCGGGAACCAATAATTCACCCCTCCACTTT,CASIPGTNNSPLHF,many,TRBJ1-6,.,TRBV2
TGCAGTGCTAGAGATAACGGGGGCAATCAGCCCCAGCATTTT,CSARDNGGNQPQHF,.,TRBJ1-5,.,TRBV20-1
TGTGCCACCAGCAGAGTGAACACTGAAGCTTTCTTT,CATSRVNTEAFF,many,TRBJ1-1,.,TRBV15
TGTGCCAGCAGCTTGACAGAAAATCAGCCCCAGCATTTT,CASSLTENQPQHF,many,TRBJ1-5,.,TRBV7-8
TGTGCCACCAGCAGAGGAGGACAGGGTGAGACCCAGTACTTC,CATSRGGQGETQYF,once,TRBJ2-5,TRBD1,TRBV2
TGTGCCAGCAGCTTAGTGGCTAGCCCACATGGCTACACCTTC,CASSLVASPHGYTF,many,TRBJ1-2,.,TRBV7-8
TGTGCCAGCTCACCACTGGGGATGAACACTGAAGCTTTCTTT,CASSPLGMNTEAFF,few,TRBJ1-1,.,TRBV7-2
TGTGCCAGCAGCTACGGGGACAGGGCGAGGGAGACCCAGTACTTC,CASSYGDRARETQYF,.,TRBJ2-5,TRBD1,TRBV7-9
TGTGCCAGCAGCGCAGGGGAAAGCAATTCACCCCTCCACTTT,CASSAGESNSPLHF,.,TRBJ1-6,.,TRBV9
TGTGCCAGCAGCTTAGTAGGGGACGGTTCCTACGAGCAGTACTTC,CASSLVGDGSYEQYF,.,TRBJ2-7,.,TRBV7-3
.,CAICSARDRPGELFF,.,TRBJ2-2,.,TRBV10-3
TGTGCTAGACAGTTACTCTCTGGAAACACCATATATTTT,CARQLLSGNTIYF,.,TRBJ1-3,.,TRBV7-3
TGTGCCAGCAGCCAAGATAACTGGCGGGAGCTCGACGAGCAGTACTTC,CASSQDNWRELDEQYF,.,TRBJ2-7,TRBD2,TRBV7-9
TGTGCCACCAGCAGAGATCAGGTGGTGCAGTTCTTC,CATSRDQVVQFF,.,TRBJ2-1,.,TRBV15
TGTGCCAGCAGCCAAGGCGGAAGGAGGGGGCCCATGAACACTGAAGCTTTCTTT,CASSQGGRRGPMNTEAFF,.,TRBJ1-1,TRBD1,TRBV25-1
TGCAGCGTGCCGGGACAGGGAATCTATGGCTACACCTTC,CSVPGQGIYGYTF,many,TRBJ1-2,TRBD1,TRBV29-1
TGCGCCAGCAGCCAAGTTTCAGGACAAAATTCACCCCTCCACTTT,CASSQVSGQNSPLHF,many,TRBJ1-6,.,TRBV7-9
TGTGCCAGCAGCTCAACTAGCGGAGACACCATATATTTT,CASSSTSGDTIYF,.,TRBJ1-3,.,TRBV7-2
TGTGCCAGCAGTAACCTCCTGGGGCCCTCTGGGGCCAACGTCCTGACTTTC,CASSNLLGPSGANVLTF,.,TRBJ2-6,.,TRBV25-1
TGTGCCACCAGTGATAACAGACTAGCTCAAGAGACCCAGTACTTC,CATSDNRLAQETQYF,many,TRBJ2-5,TRBD2,TRBV24-1
TGTGCCAGCAGCAACCGGGATCATCAGCCCCAGCATTTT,CASSNRDHQPQHF,.,TRBJ1-5,.,TRBV19
TGTGCCAGCAGTGCCCTACAAAGGAGGGGCGAGCAGTACTTC,CASSALQRRGEQYF,.,TRBJ2-7,.,TRBV2
TGTGCCACCAGTTCTACGACTAATGAAGCTTTCTTT,CATSSTTNEAFF,once,TRBJ1-1,.,TRBV24-1
TGCAGTTACCGGACAGTCCAAGAGACCCAGTACTTC,CSYRTVQETQYF,.,TRBJ2-5,.,TRBV29-1
TGTGCCAGCAGCCCCTACTTGAGAGGGCCCGATGAGAGCACTGAAGCTTTCTTT,CASSPYLRGPDESTEAFF,.,TRBJ1-1,.,TRBV2
TGCAGTGCTAGACCCAAATGGGGGGCAACTAATGAAAAACTGTTTTTT,CSARPKWGATNEKLFF,.,TRBJ1-4,.,TRBV20-1
TGTGCCATCACTCCGGGAGGAGCAGATACGCAGTATTTT,CAITPGGADTQYF,.,TRBJ2-3,TRBD2,TRBV10-3
TGTGCCAGTACGTGGGGAGATATGAACACTGAAGCTTTCTTT,CASTWGDMNTEAFF,.,TRBJ1-1,.,TRBV19
TGTGCCAGCAGCGTAGTCGCGGCAGGTGTATCGGAGACCCAGTACTTC,CASSVVAAGVSETQYF,once,TRBJ2-5,.,TRBV9
TGTGCCAGCAGTCTGGGACAGGCTACCTACGAGCAGTACTTC,CASSLGQATYEQYF,few,TRBJ2-7,TRBD1,TRBV14
TGTGCCACCTCGACCGGACAGACGAACACCGGGGAGACCCAGTACTTC,CATSTGQTNTGETQYF,.,TRBJ2-5,.,TRBV24-1
TGTGCCACCCTATCTGGGGCCAACGTCCTGACTTTC,CATLSGANVLTF,.,TRBJ2-6,.,TRBV15
TGTGCCAGCAGCCAAGAAATGGAAGAGACCCAGTACTTC,CASSQEMEETQYF,.,TRBJ2-5,.,TRBV3-1
TGTGGACAGAGCCAGTGGTCGGCCCGCAATGTCCCAGATCACTACGAGCAGTACTTC,CGQSQWSARNVPDHYEQYF,.,TRBJ2-7,.,TRBV7-9
TGTGCCACCAGTGACCCGGGACAGGGGACCCAGCCCCAGCATTTT,CATSDPGQGTQPQHF,many,TRBJ1-5,TRBD1,TRBV24-1
TGCAGTGCTAGAGCTTCGAACAGGGGACGGGAGACCCAGTACTTC,CSARASNRGRETQYF,.,TRBJ2-5,TRBD1,TRBV20-1
TGTGCCAGCAGCCGATTCACTAGCGGGAGTCTCGAGACCCAGTACTTC,CASSRFTSGSLETQYF,.,TRBJ2-5,TRBD2,TRBV6-1
TGCAGCGTTGCCGGGACTAATGAAAAACTGTTTTTT,CSVAGTNEKLFF,.,TRBJ1-4,.,TRBV29-1
TGTGCCAGTAGGAGTATTCGTTTGAACACTGGAGCTTTCTTT,CASRSIRLNTGAFF,once,TRBJ1-1,.,TRBV7-3
TGCGCCAGCAGCTTGGACGGATGGGCAGAGACCCAGTACTTC,CASSLDGWAETQYF,.,TRBJ2-5,.,TRBV5-5
TGCAGTGCTAGAGAGTTGGGAACAGGGCTTGGGGTTTGGGAGACCCAGTACTTC,CSARELGTGLGVWETQYF,.,TRBJ2-5,.,TRBV20-1
TGTGCCAGCAGCTTAGGGCGGCTAGCGGGGGACCAAGAGACCCAGTACTTC,CASSLGRLAGDQETQYF,.,TRBJ2-5,TRBD2,TRBV7-8
TGTGCCAGCAGCCCACACCCCTGGGGCCCCCATTATGGCTACACCTTC,CASSPHPWGPHYGYTF,once,TRBJ1-2,.,TRBV7-9
TGTGCCAGCAGGAAGGGGGGAGATGCCGGGGAGCTGTTTTTT,CASRKGGDAGELFF,.,TRBJ2-2,.,TRBV2
TGTGCCAGCAGCCAGAGCCTAGGGGAGCTGTTTTTT,CASSQSLGELFF,.,TRBJ2-2,.,TRBV9
TGTGCCAGCAGCCCTAAGGGCGGGACCGGGGAGCTGTTTTTT,CASSPKGGTGELFF,.,TRBJ2-2,.,TRBV7-2